This T cell receptor (beta chain) is drawn from a study of immune characterization of retroperitoneal liposarcoma. The CDR3 has 15 amino acids. CDR1 is MNHEY and CDR2 is SMNVEV in the germline V gene (reference sequence). V dropped 7 bases and J dropped 1 base, with 15 bases sitting between them. From the PCR reads, TCRdb called clonotypes with MiXCR, one entry per CDR3 protein. The sample has several thousand distinct CDR3 sequences, just under 30% seen once; the top ten hold about an eighth. The material sequenced was blood. The genes are TRBV27 and TRBJ2-3, with D tentatively TRBD2 (6 bases). The origin of this receptor is a male donor with retroperitoneal liposarcoma. CDR3 in amino acids: CASTPGVEGTDTQYF. CDR3 nucleotides: TGTGCCAGCACCCCGGGAGTGGAAGGCACAGATACGCAGTATTTT.